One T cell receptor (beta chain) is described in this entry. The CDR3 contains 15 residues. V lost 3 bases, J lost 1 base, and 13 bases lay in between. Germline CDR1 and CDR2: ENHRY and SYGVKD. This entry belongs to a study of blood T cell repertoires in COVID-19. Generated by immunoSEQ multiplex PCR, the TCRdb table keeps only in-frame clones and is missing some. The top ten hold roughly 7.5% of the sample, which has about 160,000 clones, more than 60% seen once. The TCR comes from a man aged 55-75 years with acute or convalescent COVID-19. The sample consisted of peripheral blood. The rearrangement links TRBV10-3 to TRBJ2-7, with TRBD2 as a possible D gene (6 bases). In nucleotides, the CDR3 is TGTGCCATCAGTGACGGGACTCGCATTTCCTACGAGCAGTACTTC. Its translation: CAISDGTRISYEQYF.